Listed below are T cell receptor beta chains from one sample, sequenced in a study of molecular identifiers for immune sequencing clone quantification. Using its own MiXCR run on the PCR reads, TCRdb lists one record per CDR3 protein. The sample lists approximately 670,000 distinct CDR3 sequences, just under 20% seen once, with about 0.9% in the top ten. Sequenced material: naive CD8+ T cells from blood, with Jurkat cell RNA spiked in. The source is a human donor in good health. Some libraries in this study had Jurkat cell RNA spiked in. Both conserved end residues are part of each CDR3. D genes are given only for firm matches. Rows give clone size only sometimes, using once, few, many, or a class for an expanded clone.

>many|TRBV4-2|TRBJ2-5|.
TGTGCCAGCAGCCAAGATCCGGACCAGCAAGAGACCCAGTACTTC
CASSQDPDQQETQYF
>many|TRBV7-9|TRBJ2-7|.
TGTGCCAGCAGCGGGTTGGTCTACGAGCAGTACTTC
CASSGLVYEQYF
>many|TRBV6-2/TRBV6-3|TRBJ1-1|TRBD1
TGTGCCAGCAGTTACGAGGGGACAGGACCCTACACTGAAGCTTTCTTT
CASSYEGTGPYTEAFF
>many|TRBV5-6|TRBJ2-7|TRBD1
TGTGCCAGCAGCTTGGGGCAGGGGGCCGAGCAGTACTTC
CASSLGQGAEQYF
>few|TRBV19|TRBJ2-2|.
TGTGCCAGTAGTATAAAGAACTACGGGGACACCGGGGAGCTGTTTTTT
CASSIKNYGDTGELFF
>many|TRBV9|TRBJ2-3|.
TGTGCCAGCAGCGTAGATAGCCCACTCTCGGATACGCAGTATTTT
CASSVDSPLSDTQYF
>many|TRBV27|TRBJ1-1|.
TGTGCCAGCAGTTCTCCCCGGATTCCTGCTGAAGCTTTCTTT
CASSSPRIPAEAFF
>.|TRBV13|TRBJ2-3|TRBD1
TGTGCCAGCAGCCCCGGGACAGGGGGCACCACAGATACGCAGTATTTT
CASSPGTGGTTDTQYF
>many|TRBV7-2|TRBJ2-1|TRBD1
TGTGCCAGCAGCTCCCCGGGACAGGGGACCAATGAGCAGTTCTTC
CASSSPGQGTNEQFF
>.|TRBV4-3|TRBJ2-7|TRBD1
TGCGCCAGCAGCCGCGGGACAGGTCCCCTCTACGAGCAGTACTTC
CASSRGTGPLYEQYF
>few|TRBV6-5|TRBJ2-2|.
TGTGCCAGCAGTGGTACAGGGCACGGGGAGCTGTTTTTT
CASSGTGHGELFF
>.|TRBV19|TRBJ2-6|.
TGTGCCAGTAGTATTGTCGGGGCCAACGTCCTGACTTTC
CASSIVGANVLTF
>few|TRBV6-1|TRBJ2-3|TRBD2
TGTGCCAGCGGGAGGACTAGCGGGAGCACAGATACGCAGTATTTT
CASGRTSGSTDTQYF
>.|TRBV4-1|TRBJ2-7|TRBD2
TGCGCCAGCAGCCATGGACTAGCGGAGGGATACGAGCAGTACTTC
CASSHGLAEGYEQYF
>many|TRBV29-1|TRBJ2-7|TRBD1
TGCAGCGTTGAAGATACCCTCAGGGGGCTATCCTACGAGCAGTACTTC
CSVEDTLRGLSYEQYF
>many|TRBV5-6|TRBJ1-2|.
TGTGCCAGCAGCTTGGCAGGCGGAGGGGCTAACTATGGCTACACCTTC
CASSLAGGGANYGYTF
>many|TRBV30|TRBJ2-3|.
TGTGCCTGGAGTGTAGACTACACAGATACGCAGTATTTT
CAWSVDYTDTQYF
>many|TRBV11-1|TRBJ2-3|TRBD2
TGTGCCAGCAGCTTTCTTCGGGAGGGCCATATAGATACGCAGTATTTT
CASSFLREGHIDTQYF
>.|TRBV12-3/TRBV12-4|TRBJ2-5|TRBD1
TGTGCCAGCAGAGCGGACAGGGGGCTGGAGACCCAGTACTTC
CASRADRGLETQYF
>many|TRBV20-1|TRBJ1-1|TRBD1
TGCAGTGCAATTGACGGACAGGGGAGGACTGAAGCTTTCTTT
CSAIDGQGRTEAFF
>many|TRBV29-1|TRBJ2-2|.
TGCAGCGTTGAGAGCCGGGACACCGGGGAGCTGTTTTTT
CSVESRDTGELFF
>few|TRBV3-1|TRBJ2-7|.
TGTGCCAGCAGCCATTCCCACGAGCAGTACTTC
CASSHSHEQYF
>many|TRBV7-3|TRBJ2-3|.
TGTGCCAGCAGCGGTGAGGCCCGAACCAGGCCAGATACGCAGTATTTT
CASSGEARTRPDTQYF
>many|TRBV5-1|TRBJ1-1|.
TGCGCCAGCAGCTTTGGAGGGGATTTCACTGAAGCTTTCTTT
CASSFGGDFTEAFF
>many|TRBV20-1|TRBJ2-7|.
TGCAGTGCCTCAACTAGTACCTACGAGCAGTACTTC
CSASTSTYEQYF
>.|TRBV7-2|TRBJ1-1|.
TGTGCCGGCAGCTTGGACGGAGCTAATACTGAAGCTTTCTTT
CAGSLDGANTEAFF
>many|TRBV6-2/TRBV6-3|TRBJ1-5|.
TGTGCCAGCAGTTACTCGTGGGACAGCAATCAGCCCCAGCATTTT
CASSYSWDSNQPQHF
>.|TRBV19|TRBJ1-1|.
TGTGCCAGTAGTATAGGATTCGGCCTAAACACTGAAGCTTTCTTT
CASSIGFGLNTEAFF
>.|TRBV18|TRBJ1-1|TRBD1
TGTGCCAGCTCACCGGACAGGGGCGAGCTTATGAACACTGAAGCTTTCTTT
CASSPDRGELMNTEAFF
>.|TRBV20-1|TRBJ2-1|TRBD2
TGCAGTGCTAGAGCTCCCGGGACTAGCGGGATGGATGAGCAGTTCTTC
CSARAPGTSGMDEQFF
>many|TRBV29-1|TRBJ2-1|.
TGCAGCGGCCTAACCCGTATCAATGAGCAGTTCTTC
CSGLTRINEQFF
>.|TRBV6-2/TRBV6-3|TRBJ2-3|.
TGTGCCAGCAGTTACTGGCTGGGGGGAGATACGCAGTATTTT
CASSYWLGGDTQYF
>many|TRBV29-1|TRBJ1-2|TRBD1
TGCAGCGTGGGACAGGGGGCTGTTGGCTACACCTTC
CSVGQGAVGYTF
>many|TRBV13|TRBJ2-3|TRBD2
TGTGCCAGTCAAACGACTAGCGGGGACACAGATGGTGAGGAGGGTACGCAGTATTTT
CASQTTSGDTDGEEGTQYF
>many|TRBV27|TRBJ1-1|.
TGTGCCAGCAGAAGGTTGGCCAACACTGAAGCTTTCTTT
CASRRLANTEAFF
>many|TRBV4-3|TRBJ1-3|.
TGCGCCAGCAGCCAAGATCCTGGTGGCAGCACCTCTGGAAACACCATATATTTT
CASSQDPGGSTSGNTIYF
>.|TRBV4-3|TRBJ2-7|.
TGCACCAGCAGCCGGGAAAACTCCTACGAGCAGTACTTC
CTSSRENSYEQYF
>.|TRBV28|TRBJ2-7|TRBD2
TGTGCCAGCAGTCTTGGCCCGACTAGCGGGGGGAACCACGAGCAGTACTTC
CASSLGPTSGGNHEQYF
>many|TRBV7-9|TRBJ2-7|.
TGTGCCATGGCGGCAGATCGGCCCGCGGGCGAGCAGTACTTC
CAMAADRPAGEQYF
>few|TRBV27|TRBJ2-3|.
TGTGCCAGCAGTTTATTGCGCCCGTTTTCCACAGATACGCAGTATTTT
CASSLLRPFSTDTQYF
>many|TRBV28|TRBJ2-7|.
TGTGCCAGCAGTGAGAACAGGGGGGGCTACGAGCAGTACTTC
CASSENRGGYEQYF
>.|TRBV14|TRBJ2-1|.
TGTGCCAGCAGCCTGGCAGGGTACGGTGAGCAGTTCTTC
CASSLAGYGEQFF
>many|TRBV3-1|TRBJ1-2|.
TGTGCCAGCAGTTTCGGAATCACCTATGGCTACACCTTC
CASSFGITYGYTF
>.|TRBV20-1|TRBJ1-3|.
TGCAGTGCTAGAGATCGAAGTAACTGGTCTGGAAACACCATATATTTT
CSARDRSNWSGNTIYF
>.|TRBV3-1|TRBJ2-7|.
TGTGCCAGCAGCCACTCAAGGGGGTATTTCTACGAGCAGTACTTC
CASSHSRGYFYEQYF
>many|TRBV15|TRBJ2-5|.
TGTGCCACCAGCAGAGCACGGACAGATATTCAAGAGACCCAGTACTTC
CATSRARTDIQETQYF
>many|TRBV3-1|TRBJ1-1|.
TGTGCCAGCAGCCAAGATGGGCCGGTTGGCACTGAAGCTTTCTTT
CASSQDGPVGTEAFF
>many|TRBV6-2/TRBV6-3|TRBJ2-3|TRBD2
TGTGCCAGCACCTTAGCGGGAGCAGGGGATACGCAGTATTTT
CASTLAGAGDTQYF
>many|TRBV4-3|TRBJ1-5|.
TGCGCCAGCAGCCAAGATAGGGCAGTCCAGCAGCCCCAGCATTTT
CASSQDRAVQQPQHF